The source of this T cell receptor beta chain is a study of T cells expressing NK-cell markers. Findings of the study overall: No clear determination of HCMV specificity was made for expanded NKG2C+ T cell clones. There were a handful of donors in whom these clonotypes also led the CD3+CD56-NKG2C+ fraction.

TCRdb re-analyzed the 5' RACE reads; it lists each CDR3 protein once, without DNA. The sample totals a few hundred thousand distinct CDR3 sequences. As for this clonotype: Its antigen is still unknown.

The CDR3 contains 12 residues. Germline V lookup: CDR1 MDHEN, CDR2 SYDVKM. The specimen was blood T cells: a sorted CD56 or NKG2C T cell subset, CD4+ or CD8+ T cells, or bulk PBMC T cells (not recorded which). This chain uses TRBV28 with TRBJ2-1; no DNA is available, so the TRBD1 call from TCRdb remains unchecked. The clonotype originates from a man aged 18 to 70 in good health. CDR3 protein: CAILGGRNEQFF.